The 32 T cell receptor beta chains reported below all come from one sample, sequenced in a study of T cells in Graves' hyperthyroidism and ophthalmopathy. TCR beta CDR3 regions were amplified from RNA. TCR CDR3 underwent first-round RT-PCR with the HTBI primer set. MiXCR, applied by TCRdb to the multiplex PCR reads, yields one record per CDR3 protein. The sample shows roughly 300,000 distinct CDR3 sequences, less than 30% of them seen only once. Sequencing input: blood. These receptors were taken from a man aged 35-49 years with Graves' hyperthyroidism that later progressed to Graves' ophthalmopathy.

This clonotype has just a few counts. J is TRBJ1-1 and V is TRBV6-1; tentatively, D is TRBD1 (5 bases). CDR3 size: 14 residues. Trimming took off 7 bases at V and 1 base at J, with 13 bases between the two ends. CDR1 MNHNS and CDR2 SASEGT come from the germline V gene. The chain's CDR3 is CASTAREENTEAFF. Here the CDR3 DNA reads TGTGCCAGCACCGCCAGGGAAGAGAACACTGAAGCTTTCTTT.

The table lists this clonotype with many counts. V is TRBV20-1 and J is TRBJ1-5; D perhaps matches TRBD1 (5 bases). The V gene's germline CDR1 is DFQATT and CDR2 SNEGSKA (reference sequence). The CDR3 has 15 amino acids. V shed 6 bases and J shed 3 bases, with 18 bases lying between them. The CDR3 DNA reads TGCAGTGCCAAGCTCTCGCGGGACCCCAATCAGCCCCAGCATTTT. It codes for CSAKLSRDPNQPQHF.

This clonotype was counted many times. The V call is TRBV3-1, the J call TRBJ2-5; 8 bases are a match to TRBD2. Trimming took 1 base from V and 4 from J; bases not matched to a gene: 5. Per the germline V gene, CDR1 is LGHDT and CDR2 is YNNKEL (reference sequence). The length of the CDR3 is 15 residues. The CDR3 loop is CASSQGFLAGETQYF. In nucleotides, the CDR3 is TGTGCCAGCAGCCAAGGTTTTCTAGCGGGAGAGACCCAGTACTTC.

This clonotype was recorded a few times. V is TRBV7-2 and J is TRBJ2-4, with D perhaps matching TRBD1 or TRBD2 (6 bases each). V gave up 3 bases and J gave up 9 bases, with 15 bases separating them. CDR1 and CDR2 (germline): SGHTA, FQGNSA. The CDR3 has 14 amino acids. CDR3 in DNA: TGTGCCAGCAGCTTCACAGGCGAGGGGGGCATTCAGTACTTC. The encoded protein is CASSFTGEGGIQYF.

This clonotype was detected ten times or more. J is TRBJ1-5 and V is TRBV6-5, with a weak D call TRBD1 (6 bases). The length of the CDR3 is 13 residues. Between the trimmed V and J ends, which lost 6 bases and 7 bases, there was a span of 13 bases. Germline CDR1 reads MNHEY; CDR2 reads SVGAGI. The CDR3, as DNA: TGTGCCAGCAGGGGGGCGATCGAGCAGCCCCAGCATTTT. Its protein is CASRGAIEQPQHF.

This clonotype was counted ten times or more. This chain joins TRBV6-1 and TRBJ2-7; TRBD2 matches 8 bases. The CDR3 totals 15 residues. V was pared by 3 bases and J by 5 bases, with 9 bases of the junction left unmatched. CDR1 and CDR2 (germline): MNHNS, SASEGT. This CDR3 reads CASSEGGRRTHEQYF. The CDR3 DNA reads as TGTGCCAGCAGTGAGGGCGGGAGGAGAACCCACGAGCAGTACTTC.

This clonotype was counted between two and nine times. The genes are TRBV19 and TRBJ1-4, with 9 bases lining up with TRBD1. V trimming: 7 bases; J trimming: 6 bases; junction bases outside the gene matches: 12. The CDR3 totals 16 residues. The germline gives CDR1 LNHDA, CDR2 SQIVND (reference sequence). The CDR3 bases are TGTGCCAGTAAAGGACAGGGGTTTTCGTCGCATGAAAAACTGTTTTTT. Protein sequence: CASKGQGFSSHEKLFF.

This chain joins TRBV20-1 and TRBJ2-7; 10 bases are shared with TRBD2. The V gene's germline CDR1 is DFQATT and CDR2 SNEGSKA (reference sequence). The CDR3 length is 15 residues. The ends lost 1 base at V and 3 bases at J; junction bases unmatched: 6. The CDR3 is CSARGAGGSFYEQYF. In nucleotides, the CDR3 is TGCAGTGCTAGAGGAGCGGGAGGGTCCTTCTACGAGCAGTACTTC.

This clonotype was seen ten or more times. V gene TRBV10-3 combines with J gene TRBJ1-3; possible D gene TRBD1, 5 bases. There are 14 residues in the CDR3. Trimming shortened V by 4 bases and J by 1 base, and 8 bases separated the two germline ends. Germline lookup yields CDR1 ENHRY and CDR2 SYGVKD. CDR3 amino acids: CAISGQSSGNTIYF. CDR3 bases: TGTGCCATCAGTGGACAGTCATCTGGAAACACCATATATTTT.

V gene TRBV6-2 or TRBV6-3 combines with J gene TRBJ1-1; 9 bases agree with TRBD1. V was pared by 4 bases and J by 5 bases, with 8 bases of the junction left unmatched. Germline-derived CDR1 and CDR2 are MNHEY and SVGEGT. The CDR3 length is 15 residues. CDR3 amino acids: CASSSAQTGGTEAFF. CDR3 sequence (DNA): TGTGCCAGCAGTTCTGCCCAGACAGGGGGAACTGAAGCTTTCTTT.

This clonotype was counted at least ten times. J is TRBJ2-7 and V is TRBV24-1, with no clear D. The CDR3 is 14 amino acids. In germline, CDR1 is KGHDR, CDR2 SFDVKD. The V end was cut by 3 bases, the J end by 5 bases, with 13 bases between. CDR3 sequence: CATSDPSTDHEQYF. The DNA for the CDR3 is TGTGCCACCAGTGATCCCTCGACCGACCACGAGCAGTACTTC.

The chain couples TRBV12-3 or TRBV12-4 to TRBJ2-2; D is unclear. The ends were cut back, 7 bases at V and 1 base at J, with 10 bases in the middle. CDR3 length: 14 residues. CDR3 sequence reads: CASKWTVNTGELFF. As DNA, the CDR3 is TGTGCCAGCAAATGGACGGTGAACACCGGGGAGCTGTTTTTT.

This clonotype was detected many times. The chain recombines TRBV4-2 with TRBJ1-2; tentatively, D is TRBD1 (6 bases). The CDR3 totals 16 residues. Germline CDR1 LGHNA, CDR2 YNFKEQ. Trimming left V 0 bases short and J 5 bases short, with 16 bases between. For the CDR3, the DNA is TGTGCCAGCAGCCAAGATAGATCGGCAGGGGCATATGGCTACACCTTC. It specifies CASSQDRSAGAYGYTF.

This clonotype was found many times. The chain combines TRBV11-2 with TRBJ2-7; 7 bases fit TRBD1. This CDR3 spans 18 amino acids. V shed 5 bases, J shed 2 bases, and the junction held 18 bases outside the gene matches. CDR1 SGHAT and CDR2 FQNNGV come from the germline V gene. The CDR3 region has the DNA TGTGCCAGCAGCCGCTCCCTCCTGGGTGGGGACAGCCCCTACGAGCAGTACTTC. Amino acid sequence: CASSRSLLGGDSPYEQYF.

This clonotype was seen more than once but under ten times. The chain recombines TRBV28 with TRBJ1-5, with 7 bases lining up with TRBD1. Germline trimming cut 11 bases from V and 6 bases from J; bases unmatched to any gene: 10. The CDR3 is made up of 13 amino acids. Germline V gene data show CDR1 as MDHEN and CDR2 as SYDVKM. For the CDR3, the DNA is TGTGCCGCGGACAGGAACGCGGTTCAGCCCCAGCATTTT. It specifies CAADRNAVQPQHF.

This clonotype occurred many times. This chain links TRBV20-1 with TRBJ2-5; 7 nucleotides match TRBD2. This CDR3 has 14 amino acids. Germline V gene data show CDR1 as DFQATT and CDR2 as SNEGSKA (reference sequence). Losses at the gene ends were 4 bases for V and 4 bases for J; bases not matched to a gene: 9. The CDR3 bases are TGCAGTGCTACTCCCGGGACTAACGGAGAGACCCAGTACTTC. Protein product: CSATPGTNGETQYF.

This clonotype was seen ten or more times. The chain recombines TRBV29-1 with TRBJ2-7, with 7 bases fitting TRBD2. The CDR3 is 12 amino acids. With V trimmed by 5 bases and J by 2 bases, 3 bases remained unmatched. CDR1 is SQVTM and CDR2 is ANQGSEA in the germline V gene. The CDR3 here is CSVSSGTYEQYF. Here the CDR3 DNA reads TGCAGCGTTTCTAGCGGAACCTACGAGCAGTACTTC.

This clonotype was detected ten times or more. The CDR3 DNA follows: TGTGCCAGCAGCTTAACGTGGGGACTAGCGGAGACACAAGAGACCCAGTACTTC. Translating it yields CASSLTWGLAETQETQYF. The chain has TRBV7-6 and TRBJ2-5; 11 nucleotides agree with TRBD2. The CDR3 length is 18 residues. After removal of 2 bases from V and 2 bases from J, the junction contained 10 bases not matched to a gene. CDR1 is SGHVS and CDR2 is FNYEAQ in the germline V gene.

This clonotype was detected many times. The chain carries TRBV6-1 and TRBJ1-5; 7 bases are shared with TRBD1. In germline, CDR1 is MNHNS, CDR2 SASEGT. The length of the CDR3 is 14 residues. Trimming took 6 bases from V and 1 from J; bases not matched to a gene: 3. CDR3 sequence: CASSRQGSNQPQHF. CDR3 sequence (DNA): TGTGCCAGCAGCCGACAGGGAAGCAATCAGCCCCAGCATTTT.

There are many counts of this clonotype. The rearrangement uses TRBV10-1 and TRBJ2-2, with TRBD1 identical over 7 bases. The CDR3 totals 14 residues. The germline gives CDR1 WNHNN, CDR2 SYGVQD (reference sequence). The V segment lost 5 bases and the J segment 8 bases; nucleotides outside the gene matches: 8. The CDR3 bases are TGCGCCAGCAGTTCCAACAGGGGAAGGGGGGAGCTGTTTTTT. It codes for CASSSNRGRGELFF.

V and J are TRBV12-3 or TRBV12-4 and TRBJ2-7; 9 bases match TRBD1. This CDR3 has 15 residues. J gave up 2 bases and V 10 bases, and 12 bases lay outside the gene matches. As DNA, the CDR3 is TGTGCCACCCAAGCGGGACAGGGTATGACCTACGAGCAGTACTTC. It translates to CATQAGQGMTYEQYF.

This clonotype was seen repeatedly, ten times or more. This sequence joins TRBV7-9 and TRBJ2-7; weak D call: TRBD2 (6 bases). V was pared by 5 bases and J by 5 bases, with 16 bases between. The CDR3 has 14 amino acids. The germline CDR1 and CDR2 sequences are SEHNR and FQNEAQ (reference sequence). The DNA of the CDR3 is TGTGCCAGCAGCCCGGGGGTAGTAGGCCACGAGCAGTACTTC. Residues: CASSPGVVGHEQYF.

The chain is built from TRBV15 and TRBJ2-7, with 10 bases lining up with TRBD2. This CDR3 is built from 16 residues. Germline assignment: CDR1 LNHNV and CDR2 YYDKDF (reference sequence). The J segment lost 6 bases and the V segment lost 2 bases, leaving 10 bases of the junction unmatched. The CDR3 bases are TGTGCCACCAGCAGATCGGGACTAGCGTTAAGGAGCGAGCAGTACTTC. Its translation: CATSRSGLALRSEQYF.

This clonotype was counted only a few times. This chain uses TRBV12-3 or TRBV12-4 with TRBJ1-2; the D gene is possibly TRBD1 (5 bases). V lost 0 bases and J lost 13, with 18 bases in between. CDR3 length equals 14 residues. CDR3 region: CASSLAGGTLPSTF. In DNA, the CDR3 is TGTGCCAGCAGTTTAGCGGGTGGGACTCTCCCTTCCACCTTC.

This clonotype was seen ten or more times. The chain couples TRBV18 to TRBJ1-1; D might be TRBD1 (5 bases). CDR1 is KGHSH, CDR2 LQKENI, per germline. With 8 bases removed from V and 0 bases from J, the gap between germline ends came to 10 bases. CDR3 size: 13 residues. The chain's CDR3 is CASRRQMNTEAFF. As DNA, the CDR3 is TGTGCCAGCCGCAGACAGATGAACACTGAAGCTTTCTTT.

The DNA of the CDR3 is TGTGCCAGCAGCCGACGGAGGGGGCAGGGTCAGCCCCAGCATTTT. As protein: CASSRRRGQGQPQHF. The chain employs TRBV28 and TRBJ1-5; 7 bases are a match to TRBD1. CDR3 length equals 15 residues. The V segment lost 6 bases and the J segment 6 bases; nucleotides outside the gene matches: 11. Germline CDR1 reads MDHEN; CDR2 reads SYDVKM.

The table lists this clonotype with many counts. The rearrangement joins TRBV7-6 to TRBJ2-3; D is uncertain. The CDR3 has 15 residues. The V end lost 1 base, the J end lost 2 bases, and 10 bases lay between the germline ends. Germline loops: CDR1 SGHVS, CDR2 FNYEAQ. CDR3 DNA: TGTGCCAGCAGCTTAGTTCCCACCAACACAGATACGCAGTATTTT. Its protein product is CASSLVPTNTDTQYF.

This clonotype has a handful of counts. As the CDR3 is not closed by the conserved phenylalanine or tryptophan, this likely results from a read error. The rearrangement links TRBV19 to TRBJ1-1, with unresolved D. The germline CDR1 and CDR2 sequences are LNHDA and SQIVND (reference sequence). This CDR3 contains 13 residues. The ends were cut back, 6 bases at V and 8 bases at J, with 16 bases in the middle. CDR3 sequence reads: CASSRSIGTEAFY. The CDR3 coding sequence is TGTGCCAGTAGCAGATCCATCGGCACCGAAGCTTTCTAT.

This clonotype was seen repeatedly, ten times or more. The genes are TRBV19 and TRBJ1-1; 7 bases line up with TRBD1. This CDR3 is 13 amino acids long. Unmatched junction bases numbered 3, after V lost 8 bases and J lost 0 bases. Germline V gene data show CDR1 as LNHDA and CDR2 as SQIVND (reference sequence). CDR3 region: CASAGTVNTEAFF. The CDR3 nucleotides are TGTGCCAGTGCCGGGACAGTGAACACTGAAGCTTTCTTT.

This clonotype was counted many times. J is TRBJ2-7 and V is TRBV27; D possibly matches TRBD1 or TRBD2 (5 bases each). This CDR3 region has 14 residues. Trimming took 3 bases from V and 2 from J, leaving 11 bases between them. Germline V CDR1 and CDR2: MNHEY, SMNVEV (reference sequence). The CDR3 reads CASSFGTGTYEQYF. CDR3 in DNA: TGTGCCAGCAGTTTCGGGACGGGGACCTACGAGCAGTACTTC.

The chain couples TRBV3-1 to TRBJ2-2, with 13 bases matching TRBD2. V lost 5 bases, J lost 3 bases, and 9 bases stayed unmatched. The CDR3 is made up of 18 amino acids. Germline V gene data show CDR1 as LGHDT and CDR2 as YNNKEL (reference sequence). The CDR3 DNA reads TGTGCCAGCAGCTCTCGTCCGGGACTAGCGGGATACACCGGGGAGCTGTTTTTT. It translates to CASSSRPGLAGYTGELFF.

This clonotype showed up many times. V and J are TRBV7-2 and TRBJ2-7; a weak D match, TRBD1 (6 bases). Germline CDR1 is SGHTA and CDR2 is FQGNSA. The CDR3 contains 14 residues. Trimming shortened V by 5 bases and J by 2 bases, and 13 bases separated the two germline ends. DNA of the CDR3: TGTGCCAGCAGCAAGTCTAGGGGGACCTACGAGCAGTACTTC. It codes for CASSKSRGTYEQYF.